The present T cell receptor beta chain was sequenced within a study of blood T cell repertoires in COVID-19. The wider study: Specimens from acute and convalescent COVID-19 originated in the United States, Italy and Spain.

Some clones are missing from TCRdb's copy, which holds only in-frame ones; the method was immunoSEQ multiplex PCR. The sample lists around 100,000 clones, 70% to 90% occurring once. The CDR3 covers 14 residues. Germline-derived CDR1 and CDR2 are SQVTM and ANQGSEA. V was shortened by 3 bases and J by 5 bases, with 13 bases between the two germline ends. The genes are TRBV29-1 and TRBJ2-2; TRBD2 is a possible D gene (6 bases). This TCR derives from a man aged 45 to 65 in a cohort sampled during active COVID-19. Sequencing used peripheral blood. CDR3: CSVERGPRTGELFF. The CDR3 DNA follows: TGCAGCGTTGAGCGGGGCCCTAGAACCGGGGAGCTGTTTTTT.